The rows below give T cell receptor beta chains drawn from one sample of a study of CD8 T cells in Susac syndrome. Using its own MiXCR run on the immunoSEQ multiplex PCR reads, TCRdb lists one record per CDR3 protein. Of 250,000 to 350,000 distinct CDR3 sequences in the sample, approximately 81% are singletons; the top ten hold about 0.11%. Material for sequencing was CD8+ T cells from PBMCs. The receptors were sampled from a human donor with multiple sclerosis. Each CDR3 is given with its conserved first and last residue. Fields, in order: J gene, D gene, clone size, V gene, CDR3 protein, CDR3 DNA. A D gene is named only where the DNA matches it firmly. For some rows the clone size is stated as once, few or many, or as a class when expanded; others skip it.

j_gene: TRBJ2-1
d_gene: -
abundance: -
v_gene: TRBV14
CDR3aa: CASSPLGRSSYNEQFF
CDR3nt: TGTGCCAGCAGCCCTCTCGGGCGGTCCTCCTACAATGAGCAGTTCTTC

j_gene: TRBJ2-1
d_gene: TRBD1
abundance: -
v_gene: TRBV5-5
CDR3aa: CASSGTGQGAGNEQFF
CDR3nt: TGTGCCAGCAGCGGGACGGGACAGGGGGCGGGGAATGAGCAGTTCTTC

j_gene: TRBJ2-3
d_gene: TRBD2
abundance: -
v_gene: TRBV28
CDR3aa: CASSFYGRAHLNTDTQYF
CDR3nt: TGTGCCAGCAGTTTTTACGGGAGGGCCCATCTAAACACAGATACGCAGTATTTT

j_gene: TRBJ1-6
d_gene: TRBD1
abundance: -
v_gene: TRBV5-5
CDR3aa: CASRSGTGRTPLHF
CDR3nt: TGTGCCAGCAGGTCCGGGACAGGGAGGACACCCCTCCACTTT

j_gene: TRBJ1-1
d_gene: -
abundance: -
v_gene: TRBV15
CDR3aa: CATSMTTGLRMNTEAFF
CDR3nt: TGTGCCACCAGTATGACAACCGGGCTCCGAATGAACACTGAAGCTTTCTTT

j_gene: TRBJ2-7
d_gene: -
abundance: -
v_gene: TRBV19
CDR3aa: CASSILQGYEQYF
CDR3nt: TGTGCCAGTAGTATACTACAGGGCTACGAGCAGTACTTC

j_gene: TRBJ2-2
d_gene: -
abundance: -
v_gene: TRBV27
CDR3aa: CASSLYGGELFF
CDR3nt: TGTGCCAGCAGTTTGTACGGCGGGGAGCTGTTTTTT

j_gene: TRBJ2-7
d_gene: TRBD2
abundance: -
v_gene: TRBV11-2
CDR3aa: CASSFPWTSGNSYEQYF
CDR3nt: TGTGCCAGCAGCTTCCCCTGGACTAGCGGGAACTCCTACGAGCAGTACTTC

j_gene: TRBJ2-1
d_gene: TRBD2
abundance: -
v_gene: TRBV20-1
CDR3aa: CSARDASGRANHNEQFF
CDR3nt: TGCAGTGCTAGAGATGCAAGCGGGAGGGCCAACCACAATGAGCAGTTCTTC

j_gene: TRBJ1-4
d_gene: TRBD1
abundance: -
v_gene: TRBV3-1
CDR3aa: CASSPHPSGTVNEKLFF
CDR3nt: TGTGCCAGCAGCCCGCACCCCTCCGGGACAGTTAATGAAAAACTGTTTTTT

j_gene: TRBJ2-1
d_gene: TRBD2
abundance: -
v_gene: TRBV13
CDR3aa: CASRRLAGNDEQFF
CDR3nt: TGTGCCAGCAGACGACTAGCGGGAAACGATGAGCAGTTCTTC

j_gene: TRBJ2-1
d_gene: -
abundance: few
v_gene: TRBV6-1
CDR3aa: CAGRGTYNEQFF
CDR3nt: TGTGCCGGGAGGGGGACCTACAATGAGCAGTTCTTC

j_gene: TRBJ2-3
d_gene: TRBD2
abundance: -
v_gene: TRBV9
CDR3aa: CASSVYSSGSTDTQYF
CDR3nt: TGTGCCAGCAGCGTTTATTCTAGCGGCAGCACAGATACGCAGTATTTT

j_gene: TRBJ2-3
d_gene: -
abundance: -
v_gene: TRBV6-1
CDR3aa: CASSSAVGQYF
CDR3nt: TGTGCCAGCAGTTCCGCGGTGGGGCAGTATTTT

j_gene: TRBJ2-1
d_gene: TRBD2
abundance: -
v_gene: TRBV27
CDR3aa: CASSASWGAGGPNEQFF
CDR3nt: TGTGCCAGCAGTGCCTCCTGGGGAGCGGGAGGGCCCAATGAGCAGTTCTTC

j_gene: TRBJ1-1
d_gene: TRBD1
abundance: -
v_gene: TRBV20-1
CDR3aa: CSASTGSDTEAFF
CDR3nt: TGCAGTGCTTCGACAGGGTCGGACACTGAAGCTTTCTTT